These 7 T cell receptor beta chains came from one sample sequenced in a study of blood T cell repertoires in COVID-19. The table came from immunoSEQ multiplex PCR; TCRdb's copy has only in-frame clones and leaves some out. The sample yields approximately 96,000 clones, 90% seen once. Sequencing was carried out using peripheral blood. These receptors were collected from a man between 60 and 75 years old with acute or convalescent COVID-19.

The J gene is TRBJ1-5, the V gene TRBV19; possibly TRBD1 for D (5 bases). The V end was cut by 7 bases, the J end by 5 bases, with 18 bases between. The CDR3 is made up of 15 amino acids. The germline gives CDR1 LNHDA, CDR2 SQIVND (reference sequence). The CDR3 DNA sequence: TGTGCCAGTAAGGACACCCAATATTCCTATCAGCCCCAGCATTTT. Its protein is CASKDTQYSYQPQHF. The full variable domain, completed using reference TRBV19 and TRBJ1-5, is DGGITQSPKYLFRKEGQNVTLSCEQNLNHDAMYWYRQDPGQGLRLIYYSQIVNDFQKGDIAEGYSVSREKKESFPLTVTSAQKNPTAFYLCASKDTQYSYQPQHFGDGTRLSIL.

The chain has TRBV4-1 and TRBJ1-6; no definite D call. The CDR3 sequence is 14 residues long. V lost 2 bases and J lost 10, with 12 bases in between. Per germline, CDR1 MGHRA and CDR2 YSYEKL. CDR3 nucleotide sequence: TGCGCCAGCAGCCAACAGGAAGTAGGATCACCCCTCCACTTT. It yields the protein CASSQQEVGSPLHF.

CDR3 nucleotides: TGTGCCACCAGCAGATCTGGCCTCTCTGGGGCCAACGTCCTGACTTTC. Its protein is CATSRSGLSGANVLTF. The rearrangement joins TRBV15 to TRBJ2-6; D not certain. The CDR3 consists of 16 residues. V lost 2 bases, J lost 0 bases, and 8 bases lay in between. Germline V gene lookup returns CDR1 LNHNV and CDR2 YYDKDF (reference sequence).

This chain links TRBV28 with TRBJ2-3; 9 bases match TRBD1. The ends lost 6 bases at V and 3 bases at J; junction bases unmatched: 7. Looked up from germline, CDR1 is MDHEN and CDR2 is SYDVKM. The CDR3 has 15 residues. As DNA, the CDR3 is TGTGCCAGCAGCACCCTCGGACAGGGGACAGATACGCAGTATTTT. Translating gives CASSTLGQGTDTQYF.

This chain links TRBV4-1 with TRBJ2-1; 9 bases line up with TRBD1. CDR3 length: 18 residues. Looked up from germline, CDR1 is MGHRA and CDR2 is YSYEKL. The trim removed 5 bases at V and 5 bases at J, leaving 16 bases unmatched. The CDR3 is CASSNRLTGTGKNNEQFF. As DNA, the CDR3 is TGCGCCAGCAGCAATCGATTAACCGGGACAGGGAAAAACAATGAGCAGTTCTTC.

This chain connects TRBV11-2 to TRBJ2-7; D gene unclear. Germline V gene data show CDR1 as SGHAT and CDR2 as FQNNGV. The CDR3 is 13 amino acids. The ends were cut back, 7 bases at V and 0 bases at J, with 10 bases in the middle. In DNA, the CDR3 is TGTGCCAGCACCACAACATTCTCCTACGAGCAGTACTTC. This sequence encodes CASTTTFSYEQYF.

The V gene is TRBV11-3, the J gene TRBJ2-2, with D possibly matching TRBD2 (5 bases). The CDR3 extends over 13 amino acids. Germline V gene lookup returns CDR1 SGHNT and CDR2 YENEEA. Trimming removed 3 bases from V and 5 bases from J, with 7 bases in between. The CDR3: CASSLRETGELFF. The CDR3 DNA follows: TGTGCCAGCAGCTTGAGGGAGACCGGGGAGCTGTTTTTT.